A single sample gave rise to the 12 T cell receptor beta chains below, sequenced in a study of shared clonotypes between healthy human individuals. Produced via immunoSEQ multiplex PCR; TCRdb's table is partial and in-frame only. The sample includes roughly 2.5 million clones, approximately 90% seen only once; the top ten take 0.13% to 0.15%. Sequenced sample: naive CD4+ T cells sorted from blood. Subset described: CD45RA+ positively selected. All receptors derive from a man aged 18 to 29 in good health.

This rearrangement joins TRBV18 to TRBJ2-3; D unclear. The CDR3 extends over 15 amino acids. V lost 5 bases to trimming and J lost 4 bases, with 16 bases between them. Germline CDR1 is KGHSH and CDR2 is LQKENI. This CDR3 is CASSVYEIPADTQYF. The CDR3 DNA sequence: TGTGCCAGCTCAGTTTACGAGATCCCCGCAGATACGCAGTATTTT.

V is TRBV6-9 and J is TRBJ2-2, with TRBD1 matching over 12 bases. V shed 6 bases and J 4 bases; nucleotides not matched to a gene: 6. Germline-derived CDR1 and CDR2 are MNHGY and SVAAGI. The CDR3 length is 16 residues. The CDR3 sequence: CASSPGQGAGTGELFF. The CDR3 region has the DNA TGTGCCAGCAGCCCGGGACAGGGGGCGGGCACCGGGGAGCTGTTTTTT.

The CDR3 bases are TGTGCCAGCCAAAGTTTCGGACAATTCACCGGGGAGCTGTTTTTT. Protein sequence: CASQSFGQFTGELFF. The chain joins TRBV6-1 to TRBJ2-2; weak D call: TRBD1 (5 bases). V dropped 8 bases and J dropped 4 bases, with 17 bases sitting between them. This CDR3 is 15 amino acids long. Per the germline V gene, CDR1 is MNHNS and CDR2 is SASEGT.

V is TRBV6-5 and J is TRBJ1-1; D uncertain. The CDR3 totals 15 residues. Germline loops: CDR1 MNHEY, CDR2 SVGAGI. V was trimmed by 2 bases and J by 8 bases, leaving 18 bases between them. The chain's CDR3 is CASSYTTIVQKEAFF. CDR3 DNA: TGTGCCAGCAGTTACACCACGATCGTACAGAAGGAAGCTTTCTTT.

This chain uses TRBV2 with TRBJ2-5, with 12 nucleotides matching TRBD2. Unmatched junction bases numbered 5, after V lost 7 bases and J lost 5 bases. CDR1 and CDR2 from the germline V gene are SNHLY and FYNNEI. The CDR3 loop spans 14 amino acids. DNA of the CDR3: TGTGCCAGCATGCTAGCGGGGGGGCGGGAGACCCAGTACTTC. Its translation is CASMLAGGRETQYF.

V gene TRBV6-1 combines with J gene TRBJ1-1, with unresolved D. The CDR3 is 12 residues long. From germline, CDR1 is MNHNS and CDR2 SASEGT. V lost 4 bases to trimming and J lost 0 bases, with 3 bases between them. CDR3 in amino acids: CASSVLNTEAFF. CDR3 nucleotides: TGTGCCAGCAGTGTCCTGAACACTGAAGCTTTCTTT.

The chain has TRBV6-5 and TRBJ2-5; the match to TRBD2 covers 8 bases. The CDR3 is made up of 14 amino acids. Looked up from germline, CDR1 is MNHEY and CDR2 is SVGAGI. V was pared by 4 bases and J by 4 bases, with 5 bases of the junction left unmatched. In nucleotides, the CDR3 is TGTGCCAGCAGTTCTCGGGGGGGGCGAGAGACCCAGTACTTC. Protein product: CASSSRGGRETQYF.

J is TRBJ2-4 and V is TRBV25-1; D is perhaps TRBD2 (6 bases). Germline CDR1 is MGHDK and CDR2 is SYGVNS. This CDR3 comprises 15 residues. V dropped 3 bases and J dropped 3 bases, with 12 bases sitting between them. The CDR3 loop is CASSEPGSSKNIQYF. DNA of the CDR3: TGTGCCAGCAGTGAGCCCGGGAGTAGCAAAAACATTCAGTACTTC.

The CDR3 sequence is CASSLYGVPYEQYF. The CDR3 DNA reads as TGTGCCAGCAGCTTATATGGGGTACCCTACGAGCAGTACTTC. The chain combines TRBV11-2 with TRBJ2-7; no firm D call. Trimming shortened V by 2 bases and J by 2 bases, and 10 bases separated the two germline ends. Germline loops: CDR1 SGHAT, CDR2 FQNNGV. The CDR3 has 14 residues.

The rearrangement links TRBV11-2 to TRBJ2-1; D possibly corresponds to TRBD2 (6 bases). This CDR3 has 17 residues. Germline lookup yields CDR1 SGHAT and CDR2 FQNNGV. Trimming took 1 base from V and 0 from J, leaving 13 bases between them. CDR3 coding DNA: TGTGCCAGCAGCTTAGTCGGAGGACTAAGCTCCTACAATGAGCAGTTCTTC. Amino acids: CASSLVGGLSSYNEQFF.

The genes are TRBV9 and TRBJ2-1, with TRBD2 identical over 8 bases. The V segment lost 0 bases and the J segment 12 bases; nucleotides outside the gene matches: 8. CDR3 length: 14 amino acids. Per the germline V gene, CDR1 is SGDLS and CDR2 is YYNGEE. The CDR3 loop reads CASSVASGLGVQFF. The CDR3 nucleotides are TGTGCCAGCAGCGTAGCTAGCGGGCTGGGTGTGCAGTTCTTC.

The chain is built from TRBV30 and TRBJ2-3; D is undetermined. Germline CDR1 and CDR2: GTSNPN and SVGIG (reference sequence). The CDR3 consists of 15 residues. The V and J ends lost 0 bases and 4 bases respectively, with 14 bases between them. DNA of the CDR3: TGTGCCTGGAGTGTGGATGGGAAGGGCGCAGATACGCAGTATTTT. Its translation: CAWSVDGKGADTQYF.